The clone carrying this T cell receptor beta chain was observed many times. TCRdb processed the RACE reads anew with MiXCR; each CDR3 protein has one entry. Of roughly 81,000 distinct CDR3 sequences listed, approximately 9% are singletons. V was shortened by 0 bases and J by 1 base, with 13 bases between the two germline ends. The CDR3 has 16 amino acids. Germline CDR1 SGHRS, CDR2 YFSETQ. This record belongs to a study of human T cells and chemical hapten exposure. Time point described: pre-sensitization, week 0. Treatment described: therapeutic diphenylcyclopropenone sensitization with weekly scalp DPC.

The sequence was obtained from a man aged 35 to 55 with alopecia areata. Some clones in this sample may be carry-over from other donors' samples. Sequences were derived from whole blood, sampled in connection with sensitization to the hapten diphenylcyclopropenone (DPC). This chain uses TRBV5-1 with TRBJ1-1; no firm D call. The CDR3 nucleotides read TGCGCCAGCAGCTTGGGCCAGGCTAACCCGAACACTGAAGCTTTCTTT. Its protein product is CASSLGQANPNTEAFF.